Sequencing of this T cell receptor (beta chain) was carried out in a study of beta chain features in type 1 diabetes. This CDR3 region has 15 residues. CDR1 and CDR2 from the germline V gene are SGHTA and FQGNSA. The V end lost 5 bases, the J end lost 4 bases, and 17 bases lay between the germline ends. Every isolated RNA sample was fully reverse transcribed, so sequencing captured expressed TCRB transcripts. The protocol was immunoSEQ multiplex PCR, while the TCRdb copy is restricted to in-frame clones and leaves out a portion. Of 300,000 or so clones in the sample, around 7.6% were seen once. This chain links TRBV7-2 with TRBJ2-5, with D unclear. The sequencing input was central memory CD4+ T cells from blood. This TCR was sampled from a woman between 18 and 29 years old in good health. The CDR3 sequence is CASSPQNRLGETQYF. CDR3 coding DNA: TGTGCCAGCAGCCCGCAGAACCGCCTCGGAGAGACCCAGTACTTC.